Listed here is a single T cell receptor (beta chain). Its antigen is as yet unknown. These data come from a study of siplizumab effects on memory and regulatory T cells. TCRdb's copy holds only in-frame clones and misses some; the assay was immunoSEQ multiplex PCR. The data show approximately 82,000 clones, approximately 86% seen once. The germline V gene encodes CDR1 LNHNV and CDR2 YYDKDF (reference sequence). The ends lost 3 bases at V and 3 bases at J; junction bases unmatched: 10. There are 17 residues in the CDR3. Study-level points and caveats: Among mappable alloreactive CD4+ clones, the Treg-derived fraction averaged 68.8% with siplizumab versus about 26% in controls. The drug siplizumab significantly decreased the alloreactive sequences that could be traced to unstimulated CD4+ memory cells.

Sample: Tregs sorted from blood. This receptor was identified in a human donor in good health. The rearrangement uses TRBV15 and TRBJ1-5; TRBD1 aligns across 8 bases. This CDR3 reads CATSRGAGGIFNQPQHF. The CDR3 nucleotides read TGTGCCACCAGCAGGGGGGCAGGGGGCATCTTCAATCAGCCCCAGCATTTT.